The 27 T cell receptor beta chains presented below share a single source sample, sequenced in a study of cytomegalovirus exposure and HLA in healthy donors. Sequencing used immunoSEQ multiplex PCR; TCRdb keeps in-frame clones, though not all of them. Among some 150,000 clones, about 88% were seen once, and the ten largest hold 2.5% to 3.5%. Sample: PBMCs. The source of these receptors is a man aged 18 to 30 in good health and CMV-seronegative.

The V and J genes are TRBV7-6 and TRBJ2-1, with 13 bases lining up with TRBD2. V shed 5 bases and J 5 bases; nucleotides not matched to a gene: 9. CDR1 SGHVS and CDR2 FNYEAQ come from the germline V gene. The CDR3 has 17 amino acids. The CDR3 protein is CASSPGTSGTFNNEQFF. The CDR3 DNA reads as TGTGCCAGCAGCCCAGGGACTAGCGGGACCTTTAACAATGAGCAGTTCTTC.

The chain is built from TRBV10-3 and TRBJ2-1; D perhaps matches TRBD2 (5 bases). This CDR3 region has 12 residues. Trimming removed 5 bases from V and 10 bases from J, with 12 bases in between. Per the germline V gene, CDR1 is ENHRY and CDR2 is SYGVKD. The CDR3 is CAISTLAQEQFF. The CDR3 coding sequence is TGTGCCATCAGTACCCTAGCACAGGAGCAGTTCTTC.

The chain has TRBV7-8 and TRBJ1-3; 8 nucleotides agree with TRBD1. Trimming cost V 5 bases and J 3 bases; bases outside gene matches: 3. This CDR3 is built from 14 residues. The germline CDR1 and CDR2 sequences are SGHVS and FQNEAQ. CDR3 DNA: TGTGCCAGCAGCCAGGGGGCCGATGGAAACACCATATATTTT. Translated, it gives CASSQGADGNTIYF.

The CDR3, as DNA: TGTGCCAGCAGTGTTCAGGGGAACAATCAGCCCCAGCATTTT. Translated, it gives CASSVQGNNQPQHF. The chain carries TRBV2 and TRBJ1-5; D possibly corresponds to TRBD1 (6 bases). Per the germline V gene, CDR1 is SNHLY and CDR2 is FYNNEI. CDR3 size: 14 residues. V lost 4 bases, J lost 3 bases, and 10 bases lay in between.

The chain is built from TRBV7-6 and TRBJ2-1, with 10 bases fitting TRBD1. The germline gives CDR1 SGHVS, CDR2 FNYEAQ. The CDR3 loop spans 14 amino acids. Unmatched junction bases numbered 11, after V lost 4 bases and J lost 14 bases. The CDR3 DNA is TGTGCCAGCAGCTCGTCGGGACAGGGGATTTTAGAGTTCTTC. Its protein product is CASSSSGQGILEFF.

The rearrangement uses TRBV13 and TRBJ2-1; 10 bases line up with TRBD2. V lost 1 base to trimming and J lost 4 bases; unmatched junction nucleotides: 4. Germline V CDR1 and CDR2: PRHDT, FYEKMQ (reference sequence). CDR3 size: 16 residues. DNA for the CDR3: TGTGCCAGCAGCTTAGTCGGGACTAGCGAGTACAATGAGCAGTTCTTC. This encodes CASSLVGTSEYNEQFF.

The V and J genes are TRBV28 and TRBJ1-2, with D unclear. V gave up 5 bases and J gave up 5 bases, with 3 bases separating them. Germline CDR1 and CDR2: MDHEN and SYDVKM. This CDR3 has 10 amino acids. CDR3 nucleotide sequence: TGTGCCAGCAGTCATTATGGCTACACCTTC. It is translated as CASSHYGYTF.

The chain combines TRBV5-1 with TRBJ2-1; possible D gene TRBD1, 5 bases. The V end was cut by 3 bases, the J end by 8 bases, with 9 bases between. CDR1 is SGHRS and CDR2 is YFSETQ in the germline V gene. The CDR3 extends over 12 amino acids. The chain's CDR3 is CASSSEGDEQFF. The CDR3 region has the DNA TGCGCCAGCAGCTCGGAAGGGGATGAGCAGTTCTTC.

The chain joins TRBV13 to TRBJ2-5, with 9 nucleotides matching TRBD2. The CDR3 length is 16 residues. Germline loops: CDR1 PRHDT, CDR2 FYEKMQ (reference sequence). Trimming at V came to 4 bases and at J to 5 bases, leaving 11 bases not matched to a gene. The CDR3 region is CASSSQGSGSLETQYF. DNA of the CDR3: TGTGCCAGCAGCTCCCAGGGTAGCGGGAGTTTGGAGACCCAGTACTTC.

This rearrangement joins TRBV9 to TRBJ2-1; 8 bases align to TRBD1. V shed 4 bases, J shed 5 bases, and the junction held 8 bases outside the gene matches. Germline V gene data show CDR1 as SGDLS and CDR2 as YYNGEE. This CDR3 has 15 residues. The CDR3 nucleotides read TGTGCCAGCAGCCCGGAGCAGGGGGCCCACAATGAGCAGTTCTTC. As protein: CASSPEQGAHNEQFF.

CDR3 nucleotides: TGTGCCAGCAGAATAAGTAGATTCCGGGACAGGAGCTCCTACGAGCAGTACTTC. Protein sequence: CASRISRFRDRSSYEQYF. J is TRBJ2-7 and V is TRBV21-1; TRBD1, the table's D call, was not compared with the DNA. TRBV21-1 is a pseudogene locus. The CDR3 is 18 residues long.

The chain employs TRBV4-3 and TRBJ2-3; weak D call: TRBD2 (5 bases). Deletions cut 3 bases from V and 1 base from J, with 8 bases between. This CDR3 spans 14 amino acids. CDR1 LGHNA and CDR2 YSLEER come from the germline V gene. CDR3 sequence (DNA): TGCGCCAGCAGCCAGAGGACTGGCACAGATACGCAGTATTTT. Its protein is CASSQRTGTDTQYF.

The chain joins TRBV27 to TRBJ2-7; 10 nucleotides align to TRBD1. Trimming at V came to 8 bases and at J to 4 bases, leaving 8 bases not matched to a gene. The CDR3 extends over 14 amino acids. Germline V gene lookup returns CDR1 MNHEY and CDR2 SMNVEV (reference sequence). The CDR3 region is CASGVPGQGYEQYF. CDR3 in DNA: TGTGCCAGCGGGGTACCGGGACAGGGGTACGAGCAGTACTTC.

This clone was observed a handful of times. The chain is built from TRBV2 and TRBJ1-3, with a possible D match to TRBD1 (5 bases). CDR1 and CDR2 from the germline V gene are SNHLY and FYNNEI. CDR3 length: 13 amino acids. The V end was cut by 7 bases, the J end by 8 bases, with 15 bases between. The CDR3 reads CASIRGPGDTIYF. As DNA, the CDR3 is TGTGCCAGCATAAGGGGCCCGGGAGACACCATATATTTT.

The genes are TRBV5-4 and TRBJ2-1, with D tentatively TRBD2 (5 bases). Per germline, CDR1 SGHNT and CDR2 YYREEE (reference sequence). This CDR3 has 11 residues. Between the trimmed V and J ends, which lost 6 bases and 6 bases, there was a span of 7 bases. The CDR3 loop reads CASIGSNEQFF. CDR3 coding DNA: TGTGCCAGCATTGGGAGCAATGAGCAGTTCTTC.

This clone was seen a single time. In DNA, the CDR3 is TGCGCCAGCAGCCCACTAATGACAGGGGAGGTGACTGAAGCTTTCTTT. It specifies CASSPLMTGEVTEAFF. The chain links TRBV5-1 to TRBJ1-1, with 8 bases identical to TRBD1. With V trimmed by 4 bases and J by 5 bases, 13 bases remained unmatched. The CDR3 totals 16 residues. Germline CDR1 reads SGHRS; CDR2 reads YFSETQ.

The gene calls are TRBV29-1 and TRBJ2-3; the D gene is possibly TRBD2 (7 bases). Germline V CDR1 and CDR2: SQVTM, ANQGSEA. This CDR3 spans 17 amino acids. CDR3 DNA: TGCAGTGGGAGGGGGGAAGGGCAGCTTCACGGCACAGATACGCAGTATTTT. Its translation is CSGRGEGQLHGTDTQYF.

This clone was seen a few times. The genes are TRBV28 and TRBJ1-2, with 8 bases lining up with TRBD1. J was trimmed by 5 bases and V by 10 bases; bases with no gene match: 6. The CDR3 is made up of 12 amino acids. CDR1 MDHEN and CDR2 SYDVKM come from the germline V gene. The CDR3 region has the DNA TGTGCCATCGACAGGGGAGGGTATGGCTACACCTTC. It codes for CAIDRGGYGYTF.

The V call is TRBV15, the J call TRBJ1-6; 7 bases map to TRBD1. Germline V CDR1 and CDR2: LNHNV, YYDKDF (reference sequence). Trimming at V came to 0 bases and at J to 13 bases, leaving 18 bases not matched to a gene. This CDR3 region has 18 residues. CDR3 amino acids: CATSRDRFPGTEIDPLHF. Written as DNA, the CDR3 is TGTGCCACCAGCAGAGATAGATTCCCCGGGACAGAGATCGATCCCCTCCACTTT.

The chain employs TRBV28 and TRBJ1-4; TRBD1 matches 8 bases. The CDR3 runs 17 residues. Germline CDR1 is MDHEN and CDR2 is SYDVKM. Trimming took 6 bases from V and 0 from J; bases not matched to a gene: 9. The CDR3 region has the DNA TGTGCCAGCAGAATATTCAGGGGGCAAGCAACTAATGAAAAACTGTTTTTT. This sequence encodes CASRIFRGQATNEKLFF.

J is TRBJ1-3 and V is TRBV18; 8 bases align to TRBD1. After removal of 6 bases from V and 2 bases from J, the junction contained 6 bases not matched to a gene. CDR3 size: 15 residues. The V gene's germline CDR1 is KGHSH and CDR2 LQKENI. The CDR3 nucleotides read TGTGCCAGCTCGCCCGGGACAGGAACTGGAAACACCATATATTTT. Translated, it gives CASSPGTGTGNTIYF.

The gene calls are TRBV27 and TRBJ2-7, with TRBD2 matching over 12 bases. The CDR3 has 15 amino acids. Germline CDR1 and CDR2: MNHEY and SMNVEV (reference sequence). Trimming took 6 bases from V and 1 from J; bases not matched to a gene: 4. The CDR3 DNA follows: TGTGCCAGCAGACTTACTAGCGGGAGGTCCTACGAGCAGTACTTC. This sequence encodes CASRLTSGRSYEQYF.

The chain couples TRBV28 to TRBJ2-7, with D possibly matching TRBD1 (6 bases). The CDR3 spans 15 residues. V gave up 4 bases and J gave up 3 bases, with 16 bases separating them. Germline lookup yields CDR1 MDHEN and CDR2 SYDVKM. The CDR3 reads CASSSDRQTYYEQYV. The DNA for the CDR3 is TGTGCCAGCAGTTCCGACAGGCAAACCTACTACGAGCAGTACGTC.

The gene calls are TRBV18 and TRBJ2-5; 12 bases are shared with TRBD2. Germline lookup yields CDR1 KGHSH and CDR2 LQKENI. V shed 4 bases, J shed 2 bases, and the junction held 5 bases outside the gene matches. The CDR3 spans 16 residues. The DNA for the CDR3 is TGTGCCAGCTCACAGAGACTAGCGGGGGATCAAGAGACCCAGTACTTC. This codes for CASSQRLAGDQETQYF.

The CDR3 DNA sequence: TGTGCCAGCAGCCTAGGATTACCGGGACATCTAGCCAAAAACATTCAGTACTTC. This translates into CASSLGLPGHLAKNIQYF. The chain combines TRBV7-6 with TRBJ2-4, with D maybe TRBD1 (6 bases). The CDR3 is 18 amino acids. From germline, CDR1 is SGHVS and CDR2 FNYEAQ. V was shortened by 5 bases and J by 0 bases, with 20 bases between the two germline ends. The variable domain in full, with the rest retrieved from reference TRBV7-6 and TRBJ2-4, is GAGVSQSPRYKVTKRGQDVALRCDPISGHVSLYWYRQALGQGPEFLTYFNYEAQQDKSGLPNDRFSAERPEGSISTLTIQRTEQRDSAMYRCASSLGLPGHLAKNIQYFGAGTRLSVL.

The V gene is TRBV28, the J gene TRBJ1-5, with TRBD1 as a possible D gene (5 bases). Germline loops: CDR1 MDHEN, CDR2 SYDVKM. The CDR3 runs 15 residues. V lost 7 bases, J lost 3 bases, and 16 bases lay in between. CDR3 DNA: TGTGCCAGCAAACCGGGACTCAGGGACAATCAGCCCCAGCATTTT. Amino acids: CASKPGLRDNQPQHF.

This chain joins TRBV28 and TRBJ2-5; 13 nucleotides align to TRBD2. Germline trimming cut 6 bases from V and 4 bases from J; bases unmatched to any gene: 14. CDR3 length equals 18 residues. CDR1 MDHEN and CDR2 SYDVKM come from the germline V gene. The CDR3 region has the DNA TGTGCCAGCAGCTTGCGGACTAGCGGGGGTCAGGTTCGAGAGACCCAGTACTTC. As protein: CASSLRTSGGQVRETQYF.